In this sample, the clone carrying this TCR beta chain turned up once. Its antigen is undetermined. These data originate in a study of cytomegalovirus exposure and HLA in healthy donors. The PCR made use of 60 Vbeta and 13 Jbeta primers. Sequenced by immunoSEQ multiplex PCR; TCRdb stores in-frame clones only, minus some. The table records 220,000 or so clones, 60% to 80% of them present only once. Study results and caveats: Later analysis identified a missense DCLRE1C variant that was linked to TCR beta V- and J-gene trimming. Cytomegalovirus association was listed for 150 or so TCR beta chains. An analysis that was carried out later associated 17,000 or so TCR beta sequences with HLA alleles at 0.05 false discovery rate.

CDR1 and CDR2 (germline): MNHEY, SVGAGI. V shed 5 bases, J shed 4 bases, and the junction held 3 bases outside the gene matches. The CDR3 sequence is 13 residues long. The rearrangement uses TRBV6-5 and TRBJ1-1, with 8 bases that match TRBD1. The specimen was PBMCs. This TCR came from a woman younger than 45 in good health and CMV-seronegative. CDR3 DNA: TGTGCCAGCAGTGGCAGGGGGCCCACTGAAGCTTTCTTT. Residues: CASSGRGPTEAFF.